This TCR beta chain came from a study of cytomegalovirus exposure and HLA in healthy donors. Broader study findings: As immune exposure information, only CMV serostatus was available. What a later analysis reportedly showed was that an Asian-associated ancestry cluster had fewer N-insertions than the approximately 700-donor mean. The study recorded 160 or so TCR beta chains that were cytomegalovirus-associated.

Notes on this clone: Its antigen is undetermined.

A multiplex PCR was run with 60 Vbeta primers and 13 Jbeta primers. Methods used by the authors: In a later analysis, the count reached roughly 80 million unique TCR beta chains, with approximately 10 million shared. Only in-frame clones appear in the TCRdb table, and some are missing; sequencing was by immunoSEQ multiplex PCR. V and J calls plus clone size are reproduced from that table; the DNA served to infer D and trimming. The sample gives about 140,000 clones, approximately 86% of which show up once; around 0.54% is in the top ten. The germline V gene encodes CDR1 LNHDA and CDR2 SQIVND (reference sequence). This CDR3 comprises 16 residues. After removal of 5 bases from V and 5 bases from J, the junction contained 13 bases not matched to a gene.

The sequence derives from a middle-aged woman in good health and CMV-seronegative. The sequencing input was PBMCs. This chain links TRBV19 with TRBJ2-3; 7 bases fit TRBD1. CDR3 sequence reads: CASSRALGQRGDTQYF. The CDR3 coding sequence is TGTGCCAGTAGTCGGGCCCTGGGACAGAGAGGAGATACGCAGTATTTT.